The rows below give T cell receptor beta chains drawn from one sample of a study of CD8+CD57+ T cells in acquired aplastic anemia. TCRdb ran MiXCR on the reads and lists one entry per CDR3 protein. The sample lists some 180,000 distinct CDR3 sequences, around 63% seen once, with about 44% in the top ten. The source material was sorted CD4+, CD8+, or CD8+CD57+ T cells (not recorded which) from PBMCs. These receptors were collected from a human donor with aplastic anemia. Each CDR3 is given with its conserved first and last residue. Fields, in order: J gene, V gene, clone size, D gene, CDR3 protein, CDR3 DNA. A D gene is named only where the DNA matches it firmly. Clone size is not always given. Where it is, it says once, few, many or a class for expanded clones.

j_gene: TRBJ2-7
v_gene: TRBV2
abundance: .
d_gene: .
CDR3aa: CASSSQGPEQYF
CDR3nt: TGTGCCAGCAGTTCGCAGGGGCCCGAGCAGTACTTC

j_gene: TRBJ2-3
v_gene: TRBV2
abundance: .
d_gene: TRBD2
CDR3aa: CASTERGSTDTQYF
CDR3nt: TGTGCCAGCACCGAGCGGGGGAGCACAGATACGCAGTATTTT

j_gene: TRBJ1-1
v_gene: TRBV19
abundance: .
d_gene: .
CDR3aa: CASSPGGRTEAFF
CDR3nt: TGTGCCAGTTCCCCCGGGGGAAGGACTGAAGCTTTCTTT

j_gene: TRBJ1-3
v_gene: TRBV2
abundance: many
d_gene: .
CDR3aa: CASSPSRASSGNTIYF
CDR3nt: TGTGCCAGCAGTCCCTCTAGGGCAAGCTCTGGAAACACCATATATTTT

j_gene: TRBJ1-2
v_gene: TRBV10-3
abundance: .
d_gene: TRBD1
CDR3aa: CAISEGGQGLGYGYTF
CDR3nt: TGTGCCATCAGTGAGGGGGGACAGGGGCTTGGCTATGGCTACACCTTC

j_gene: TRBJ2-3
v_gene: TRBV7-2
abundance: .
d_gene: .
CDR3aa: CASSTSGTREQYF
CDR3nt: TGTGCCAGCAGTACCTCCGGGACTCGAGAGCAGTATTTT

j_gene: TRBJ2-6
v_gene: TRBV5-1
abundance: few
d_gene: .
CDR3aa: CASSLTLSGANVLTF
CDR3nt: TGCGCCAGCAGCTTGACCCTATCCGGGGCCAACGTCCTGACTTTC

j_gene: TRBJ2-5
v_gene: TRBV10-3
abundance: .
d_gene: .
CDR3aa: CAISEDGLETQDF
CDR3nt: TGTGCCATCAGTGAGGATGGTTTGGAGACCCAGGACTTC

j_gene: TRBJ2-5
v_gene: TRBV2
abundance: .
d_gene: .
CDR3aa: CASSGLRGETQYF
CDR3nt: TGTGCCAGCAGTGGTCTGCGAGGAGAGACCCAGTACTTC

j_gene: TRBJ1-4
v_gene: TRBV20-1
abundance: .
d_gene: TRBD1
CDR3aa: CSASLDREDEGNEKLFF
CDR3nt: TGCAGTGCTAGTTTGGACAGGGAGGATGAGGGAAATGAAAAACTGTTTTTT

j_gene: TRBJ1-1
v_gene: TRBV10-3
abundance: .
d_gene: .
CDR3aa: CAISEYLAENTEAFF
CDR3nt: TGTGCCATCAGTGAGTATTTGGCAGAGAACACTGAAGCTTTCTTT

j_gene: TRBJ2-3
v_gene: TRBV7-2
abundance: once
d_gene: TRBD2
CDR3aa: CASSQSGSTDTQYF
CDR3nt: TGTGCCAGCAGCCAGAGCGGGAGTACAGATACGCAGTATTTT

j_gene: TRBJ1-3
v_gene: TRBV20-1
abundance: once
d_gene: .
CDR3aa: CSAIYRAGNTIYF
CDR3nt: TGCAGTGCCATTTACAGGGCTGGAAACACCATATATTTT

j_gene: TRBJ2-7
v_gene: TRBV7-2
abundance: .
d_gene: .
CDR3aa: CASSLAGPNEQYF
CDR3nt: TGTGCCAGCAGCTTAGCAGGGCCTAACGAGCAGTACTTC

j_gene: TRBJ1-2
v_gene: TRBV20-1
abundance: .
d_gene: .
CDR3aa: CSAHEGGYGYTF
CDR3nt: TGCAGTGCACATGAGGGGGGCTATGGCTACACCTTC

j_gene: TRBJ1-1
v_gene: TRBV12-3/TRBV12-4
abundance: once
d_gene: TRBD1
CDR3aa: CASTRGGRNTEAFF
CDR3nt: TGTGCCAGCACCCGAGGGGGCCGGAACACTGAAGCTTTCTTT

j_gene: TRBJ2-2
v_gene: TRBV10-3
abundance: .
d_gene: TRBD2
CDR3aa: CAISRGLAGSGELFF
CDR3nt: TGTGCCATCAGCCGGGGACTAGCGGGATCCGGGGAGCTGTTTTTT

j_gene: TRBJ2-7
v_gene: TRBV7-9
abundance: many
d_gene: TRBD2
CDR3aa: CASGGDTYEQYF
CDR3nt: TGTGCCAGCGGGGGGGATACCTACGAGCAGTACTTC

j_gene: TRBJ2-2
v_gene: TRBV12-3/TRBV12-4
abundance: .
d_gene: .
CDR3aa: CASSLPFQDTGELFF
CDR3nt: TGTGCCAGCAGTTTACCGTTTCAGGACACCGGGGAGCTGTTTTTT

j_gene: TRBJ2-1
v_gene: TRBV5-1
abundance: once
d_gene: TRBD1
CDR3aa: CASSWTTGDEQFF
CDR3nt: TGCGCCAGCAGCTGGACGACAGGGGATGAGCAGTTCTTC

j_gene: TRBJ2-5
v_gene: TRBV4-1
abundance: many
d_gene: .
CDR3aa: CASSQDDWVGETQYF
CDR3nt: TGCGCCAGCAGCCAAGACGACTGGGTAGGGGAGACCCAGTACTTC

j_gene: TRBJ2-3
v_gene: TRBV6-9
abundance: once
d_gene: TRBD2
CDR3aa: CASTRLAGVSTDTQYF
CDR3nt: TGTGCCAGCACCCGGCTAGCGGGAGTGAGCACAGATACGCAGTATTTT

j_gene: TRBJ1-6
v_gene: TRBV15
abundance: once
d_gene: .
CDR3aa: CATSREGLAEPLHF
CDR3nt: TGTGCCACCAGCAGAGAAGGACTAGCGGAACCCCTCCACTTT

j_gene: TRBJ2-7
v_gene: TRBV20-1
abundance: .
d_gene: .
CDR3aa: CSARGGGRSYVEQYF
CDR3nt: TGCAGTGCTAGAGGAGGCGGGCGCTCCTACGTGGAGCAGTACTTC

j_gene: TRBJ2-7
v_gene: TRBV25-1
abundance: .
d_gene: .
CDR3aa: CASSEGGGFSYEQYF
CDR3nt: TGTGCCAGCAGTGAAGGAGGTGGGTTTTCCTACGAGCAGTACTTC

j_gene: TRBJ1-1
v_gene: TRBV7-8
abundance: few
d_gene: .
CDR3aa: CACSLGRDPHRLNTEALF
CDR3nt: TGTGCCTGCAGCTTAGGGAGGGACCCACATCGCCTGAACACTGAAGCTCTCTTT

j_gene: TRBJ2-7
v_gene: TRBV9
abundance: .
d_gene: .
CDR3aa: CASSAQTFPYEQYF
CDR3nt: TGTGCCAGCAGCGCCCAGACTTTCCCCTACGAGCAGTACTTC

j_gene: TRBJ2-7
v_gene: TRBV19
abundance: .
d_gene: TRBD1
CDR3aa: CASSGRQGDYEQYF
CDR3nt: TGTGCCAGTAGCGGAAGACAGGGAGACTACGAGCAGTACTTC

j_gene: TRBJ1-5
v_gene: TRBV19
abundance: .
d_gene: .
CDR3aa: CASSLSGGAGGQPQHF
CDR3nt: TGTGCCAGTAGCCTATCCGGGGGTGCAGGCGGCCAGCCCCAGCATTTT

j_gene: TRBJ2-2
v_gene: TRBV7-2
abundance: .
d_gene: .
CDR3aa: CASSFGQAVTGELFF
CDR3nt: TGTGCCAGCAGCTTTGGTCAGGCGGTCACCGGGGAGCTGTTTTTT

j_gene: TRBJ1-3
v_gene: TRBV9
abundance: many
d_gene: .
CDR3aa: CASSVEGGAPSGNTIYF
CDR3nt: TGTGCCAGCAGCGTAGAGGGGGGGGCCCCCTCTGGAAACACCATATATTTT

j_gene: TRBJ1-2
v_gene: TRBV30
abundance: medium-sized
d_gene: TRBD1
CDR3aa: CAWSAGTGIYGYTF
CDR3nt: TGTGCCTGGAGTGCCGGGACAGGGATCTATGGCTACACCTTC

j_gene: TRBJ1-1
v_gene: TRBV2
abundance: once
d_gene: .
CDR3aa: CASNSPGRDLFFF
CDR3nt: TGTGCCAGCAATTCCCCGGGGCGCGACTTGTTTTTCTTT

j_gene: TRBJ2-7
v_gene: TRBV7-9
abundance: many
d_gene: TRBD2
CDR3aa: CASSSSGTPYEQYF
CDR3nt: TGTGCCAGCAGTTCTAGCGGCACCCCCTACGAGCAGTACTTC

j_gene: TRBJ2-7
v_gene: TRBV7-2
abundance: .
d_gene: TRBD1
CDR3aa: CASSPSRDSSSYEQYF
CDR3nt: TGCGCCAGCAGCCCTTCCCGGGACAGTAGCTCCTACGAGCAGTACTTC

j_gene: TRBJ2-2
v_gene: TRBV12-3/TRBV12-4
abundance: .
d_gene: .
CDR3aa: CASSLGRVTGELFF
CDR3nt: TGTGCCAGCAGTTTAGGGAGGGTCACCGGGGAGCTGTTTTTT

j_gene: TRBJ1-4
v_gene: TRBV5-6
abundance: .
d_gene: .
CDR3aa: CASSLSGVAEKLFF
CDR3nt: TGTGCCAGCAGCTTGAGCGGGGTAGCTGAAAAACTGTTTTTT

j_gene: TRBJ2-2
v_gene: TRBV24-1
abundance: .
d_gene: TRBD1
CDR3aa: CATSDRGTAPITGELFF
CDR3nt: TGTGCCACCAGTGACCGAGGGACAGCCCCTATCACCGGGGAGCTGTTTTTT

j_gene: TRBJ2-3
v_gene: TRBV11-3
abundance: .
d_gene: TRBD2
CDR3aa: CASSASGRRDTQYF
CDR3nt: TGTGCCAGCAGCGCGAGCGGGAGGCGTGATACGCAGTATTTT